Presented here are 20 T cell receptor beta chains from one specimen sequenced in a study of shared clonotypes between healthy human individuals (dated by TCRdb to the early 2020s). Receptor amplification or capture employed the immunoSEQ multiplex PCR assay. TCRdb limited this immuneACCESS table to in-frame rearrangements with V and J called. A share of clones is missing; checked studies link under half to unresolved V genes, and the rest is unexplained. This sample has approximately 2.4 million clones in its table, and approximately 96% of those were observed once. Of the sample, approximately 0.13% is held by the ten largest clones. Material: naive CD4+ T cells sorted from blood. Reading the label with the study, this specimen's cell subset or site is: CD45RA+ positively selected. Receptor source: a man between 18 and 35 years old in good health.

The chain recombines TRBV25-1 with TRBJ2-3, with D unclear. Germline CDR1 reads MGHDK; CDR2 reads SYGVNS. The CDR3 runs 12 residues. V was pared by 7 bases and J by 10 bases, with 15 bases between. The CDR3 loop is CASTSPQVPQYF. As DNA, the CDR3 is TGTGCCAGCACCTCCCCCCAAGTCCCGCAGTATTTT.

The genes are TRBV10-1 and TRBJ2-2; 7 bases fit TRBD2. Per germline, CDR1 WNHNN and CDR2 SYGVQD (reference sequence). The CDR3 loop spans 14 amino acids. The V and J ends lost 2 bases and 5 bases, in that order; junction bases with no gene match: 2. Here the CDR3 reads CASSELAETGELFF. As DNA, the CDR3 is TGCGCCAGCAGTGAGCTAGCGGAGACCGGGGAGCTGTTTTTT.

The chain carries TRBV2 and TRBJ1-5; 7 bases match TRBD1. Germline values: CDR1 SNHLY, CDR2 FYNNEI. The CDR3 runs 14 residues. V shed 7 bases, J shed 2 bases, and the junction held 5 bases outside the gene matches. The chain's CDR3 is CASKFDRGNQPQHF. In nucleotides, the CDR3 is TGTGCCAGCAAATTTGACAGGGGCAATCAGCCCCAGCATTTT.

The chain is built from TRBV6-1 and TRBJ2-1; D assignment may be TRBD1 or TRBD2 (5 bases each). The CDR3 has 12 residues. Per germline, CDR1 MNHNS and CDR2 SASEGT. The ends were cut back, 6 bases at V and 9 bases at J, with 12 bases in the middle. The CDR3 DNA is TGTGCCAGCAGATCGGGGACCATTGAGCAGTTCTTC. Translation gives CASRSGTIEQFF.

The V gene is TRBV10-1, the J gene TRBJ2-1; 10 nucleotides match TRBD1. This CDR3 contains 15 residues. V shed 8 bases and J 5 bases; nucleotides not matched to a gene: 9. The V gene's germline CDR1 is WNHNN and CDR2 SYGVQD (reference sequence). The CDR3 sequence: CASSDRGRSHNEQFF. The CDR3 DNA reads TGCGCCAGCTCAGACAGGGGGCGATCTCACAATGAGCAGTTCTTC.

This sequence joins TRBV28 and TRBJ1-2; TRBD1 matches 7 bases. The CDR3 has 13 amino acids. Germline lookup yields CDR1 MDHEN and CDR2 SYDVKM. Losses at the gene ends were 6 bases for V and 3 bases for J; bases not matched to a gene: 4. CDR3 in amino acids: CASRATGDYGYTF. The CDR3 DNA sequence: TGTGCCAGCAGAGCAACAGGGGACTATGGCTACACCTTC.

The CDR3 loop is CASRLAPGTGGSYEQYF. CDR3 coding DNA: TGTGCAAGTCGCTTAGCGCCCGGGACAGGGGGATCCTACGAGCAGTACTTC. The chain has TRBV12-2 and TRBJ2-7; the table's D call, TRBD1, has no DNA check behind it. TRBV12-2 is flagged as a pseudogene. The CDR3 is 17 residues long.

CDR3: CASSLRGQGLNEQYF. In nucleotides, the CDR3 is TGTGCCAGCAGCTTAAGGGGACAGGGTTTAAACGAGCAGTACTTC. The genes are TRBV7-2 and TRBJ2-7, with TRBD1 matching over 9 bases. V lost 2 bases, J lost 5 bases, and 7 bases stayed unmatched. CDR1 is SGHTA, CDR2 FQGNSA, per germline. This CDR3 has 15 amino acids.

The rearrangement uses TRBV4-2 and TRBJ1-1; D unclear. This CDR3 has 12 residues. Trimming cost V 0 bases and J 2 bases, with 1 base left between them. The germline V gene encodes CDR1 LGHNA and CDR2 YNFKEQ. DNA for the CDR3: TGTGCCAGCAGCCAAGACAACACTGAAGCTTTCTTT. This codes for CASSQDNTEAFF.

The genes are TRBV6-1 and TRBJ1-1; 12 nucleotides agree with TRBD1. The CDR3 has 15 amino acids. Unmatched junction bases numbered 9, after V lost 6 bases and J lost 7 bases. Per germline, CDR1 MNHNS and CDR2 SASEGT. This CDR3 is CASSVIGTGGVEAFF. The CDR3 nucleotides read TGTGCCAGCAGCGTGATAGGGACAGGGGGCGTTGAAGCTTTCTTT.

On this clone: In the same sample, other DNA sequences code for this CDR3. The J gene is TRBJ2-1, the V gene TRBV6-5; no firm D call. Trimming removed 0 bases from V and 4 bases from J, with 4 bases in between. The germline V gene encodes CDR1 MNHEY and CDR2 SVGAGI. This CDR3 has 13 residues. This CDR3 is CASSYSGYNEQFF. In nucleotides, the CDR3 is TGTGCCAGCAGTTACTCGGGATACAATGAGCAGTTCTTC.

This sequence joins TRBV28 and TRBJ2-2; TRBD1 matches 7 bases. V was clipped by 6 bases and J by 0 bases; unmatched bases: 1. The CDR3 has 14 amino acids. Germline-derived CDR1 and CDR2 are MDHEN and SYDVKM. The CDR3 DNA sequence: TGTGCCAGCAGGACAGGGACGAACACCGGGGAGCTGTTTTTT. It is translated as CASRTGTNTGELFF.

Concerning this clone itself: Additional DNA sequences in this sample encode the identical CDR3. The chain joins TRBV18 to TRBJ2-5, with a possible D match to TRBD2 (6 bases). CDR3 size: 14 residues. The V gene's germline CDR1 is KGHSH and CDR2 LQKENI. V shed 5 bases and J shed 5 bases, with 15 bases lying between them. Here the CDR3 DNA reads TGTGCCAGCTCAAGGGCGGGGCTGGGCGAGACCCAGTACTTC. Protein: CASSRAGLGETQYF. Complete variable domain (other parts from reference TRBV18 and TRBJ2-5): NAGVMQNPRHLVRRRGQEARLRCSPMKGHSHVYWYRQLPEEGLKFMVYLQKENIIDESGMPKERFSAEFPKEGPSILRIQQVVRGDSAAYFCASSRAGLGETQYFGPGTRLLVL.

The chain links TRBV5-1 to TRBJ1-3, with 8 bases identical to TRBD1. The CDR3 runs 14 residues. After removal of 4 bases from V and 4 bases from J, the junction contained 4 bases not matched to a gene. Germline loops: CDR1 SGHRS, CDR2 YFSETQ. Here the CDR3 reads CASSQTGVGNTIYF. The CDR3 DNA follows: TGCGCCAGCAGCCAGACAGGGGTGGGAAACACCATATATTTT.

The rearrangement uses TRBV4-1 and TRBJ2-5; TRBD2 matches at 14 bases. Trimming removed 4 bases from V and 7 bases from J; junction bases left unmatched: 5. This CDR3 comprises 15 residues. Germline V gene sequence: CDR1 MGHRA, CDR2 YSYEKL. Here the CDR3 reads CASSLGTSGSWTQYF. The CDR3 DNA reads TGCGCCAGCAGCCTTGGGACTAGCGGGAGTTGGACCCAGTACTTC.

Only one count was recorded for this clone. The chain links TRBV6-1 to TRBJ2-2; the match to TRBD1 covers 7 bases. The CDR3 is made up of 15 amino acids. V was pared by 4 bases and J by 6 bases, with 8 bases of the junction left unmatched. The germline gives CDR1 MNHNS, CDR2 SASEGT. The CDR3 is CASSALTGNPGELFF. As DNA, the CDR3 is TGTGCCAGCAGTGCATTGACAGGGAATCCCGGGGAGCTGTTTTTT.

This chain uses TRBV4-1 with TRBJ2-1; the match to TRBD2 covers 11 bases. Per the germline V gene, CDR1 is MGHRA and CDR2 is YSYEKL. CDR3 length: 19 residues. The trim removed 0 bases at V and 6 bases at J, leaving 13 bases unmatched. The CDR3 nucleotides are TGCGCCAGCAGCCAAGATCACCTTAGCGGGGGGGCTGGAGGCAATGAGCAGTTCTTC. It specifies CASSQDHLSGGAGGNEQFF.

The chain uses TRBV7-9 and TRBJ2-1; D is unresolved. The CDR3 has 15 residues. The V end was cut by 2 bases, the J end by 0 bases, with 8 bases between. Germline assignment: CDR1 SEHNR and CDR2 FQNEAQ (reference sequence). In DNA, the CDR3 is TGTGCCAGCAGCTTACACGCAAACTCCTACAATGAGCAGTTCTTC. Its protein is CASSLHANSYNEQFF.

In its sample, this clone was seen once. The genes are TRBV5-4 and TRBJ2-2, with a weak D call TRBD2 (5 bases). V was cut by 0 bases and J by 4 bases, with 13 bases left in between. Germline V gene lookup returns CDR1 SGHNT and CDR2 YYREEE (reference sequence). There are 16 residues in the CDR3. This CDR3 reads CASSLVWEIITGELFF. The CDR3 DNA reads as TGTGCCAGCAGCTTGGTGTGGGAGATTATCACCGGGGAGCTGTTTTTT.

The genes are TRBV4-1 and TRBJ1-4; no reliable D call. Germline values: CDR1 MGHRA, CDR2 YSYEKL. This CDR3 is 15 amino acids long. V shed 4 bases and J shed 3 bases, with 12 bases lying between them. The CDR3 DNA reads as TGCGCCAGCAGCCCCCTGGGCCTGCCTAATGAAAAACTGTTTTTT. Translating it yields CASSPLGLPNEKLFF.